Following are 5 T cell receptor beta chains from one sample sequenced in a study of neoadjuvant anti-PD-1 for oral cavity cancer. TCRdb keeps only in-frame clones here, not all; method: immunoSEQ multiplex PCR. Of about 61,000 clones listed, more than 65% were seen once; the top ten hold roughly 2.6%. The material was PBMCs, obtained before nivolumab (anti-PD-1) treatment. The receptors derive from a person between 40 and 80 years old with oral cavity squamous cell carcinoma.

The chain combines TRBV5-5 with TRBJ2-7; 9 nucleotides line up with TRBD1. The germline gives CDR1 SGHKS, CDR2 YYEKEE (reference sequence). The CDR3 sequence is 15 residues long. J was trimmed by 6 bases and V by 2 bases; bases with no gene match: 9. The CDR3 region has the DNA TGTGCCAGCAGCTTTATTGGACAGGGGTTGGTCGAGCAGTACTTC. As protein: CASSFIGQGLVEQYF.

The V gene is TRBV2, the J gene TRBJ1-5; D remains unclear. This CDR3 comprises 11 residues. V was pared by 3 bases and J by 12 bases, with 9 bases between. Germline V gives CDR1 SNHLY, CDR2 FYNNEI. CDR3 sequence reads: CASSDGILQHF. The CDR3 nucleotides read TGTGCCAGCAGTGACGGTATTCTCCAGCATTTT.

V and J are TRBV15 and TRBJ1-5; D gene uncertain. There are 14 residues in the CDR3. V was cut by 5 bases and J by 2 bases, with 10 bases left in between. Germline CDR1 reads LNHNV; CDR2 reads YYDKDF (reference sequence). The CDR3 bases are TGTGCCACCAGCCGCGACCGGGGCAATCAGCCCCAGCATTTT. It specifies CATSRDRGNQPQHF. The entire variable domain, with the rest obtained from reference TRBV15 and TRBJ1-5, is as follows: DAMVIQNPRYQVTQFGKPVTLSCSQTLNHNVMYWYQQKSSQAPKLLFHYYDKDFNNEADTPDNFQSRRPNTSFCFLDIRSPGLGDTAMYLCATSRDRGNQPQHFGDGTRLSIL.

The V gene is TRBV5-1, the J gene TRBJ1-1; D is uncertain. CDR1 and CDR2 from the germline V gene are SGHRS and YFSETQ. The CDR3 has 14 amino acids. V lost 0 bases, J lost 2 bases, and 8 bases lay in between. The DNA of the CDR3 is TGCGCCAGCAGCTTGGGGCACGCTAACACTGAAGCTTTCTTT. Residues: CASSLGHANTEAFF. The entire variable domain, with the rest obtained from reference TRBV5-1 and TRBJ1-1, is as follows: KAGVTQTPRYLIKTRGQQVTLSCSPISGHRSVSWYQQTPGQGLQFLFEYFSETQRNKGNFPGRFSGRQFSNSRSEMNVSTLELGDSALYLCASSLGHANTEAFFGQGTRLTVV.

Written as DNA, the CDR3 is TGTGCCAGTAGTATACAGCAGCGGACCGGGGAGCTGTTTTTT. This sequence encodes CASSIQQRTGELFF. The rearrangement links TRBV19 to TRBJ2-2; TRBD2 is a possible D gene (5 bases). Deletions cut 2 bases from V and 5 bases from J, with 9 bases between. The CDR3 covers 14 residues. Per germline, CDR1 LNHDA and CDR2 SQIVND (reference sequence).